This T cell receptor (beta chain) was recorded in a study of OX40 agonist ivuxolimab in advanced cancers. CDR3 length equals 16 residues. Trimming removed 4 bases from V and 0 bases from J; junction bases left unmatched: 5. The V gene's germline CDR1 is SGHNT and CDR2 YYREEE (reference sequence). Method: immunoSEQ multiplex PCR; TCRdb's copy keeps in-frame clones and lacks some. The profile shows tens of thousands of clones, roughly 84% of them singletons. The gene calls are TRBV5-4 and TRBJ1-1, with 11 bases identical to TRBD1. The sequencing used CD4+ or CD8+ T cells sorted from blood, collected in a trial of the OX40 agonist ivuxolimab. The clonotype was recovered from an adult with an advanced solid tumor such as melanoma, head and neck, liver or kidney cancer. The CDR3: CASSRGTGGMNTEAFF. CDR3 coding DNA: TGTGCCAGCAGCCGCGGGACAGGGGGAATGAACACTGAAGCTTTCTTT.